Following are 18 T cell receptor beta chains from one sample sequenced in a study of lymphopenia after photon versus proton radiotherapy. The method was immunoSEQ multiplex PCR; TCRdb's version includes in-frame clones alone and lacks a portion of them. The sample yields 35,000 to 50,000 clones, more than 85% seen once. The sequences come from peripheral blood, collected from a patient treated with photon-based radiotherapy. The source is a man aged 55 to 70 with cholangiocarcinoma.

This chain links TRBV7-9 with TRBJ1-2; possible D gene TRBD1, 6 bases. The CDR3 contains 13 residues. Trimming pared 11 bases from V and 1 base from J, leaving 14 bases between. Germline V CDR1 and CDR2: SEHNR, FQNEAQ (reference sequence). CDR3 loop: CAGGQPINYGYTF. The CDR3, as DNA: TGTGCCGGGGGGCAGCCTATTAACTATGGCTACACCTTC.

The CDR3 DNA reads as TGTGCCAGCAGCTCTGGGACGAATGAGCAGTTCTTC. Translated, it gives CASSSGTNEQFF. The chain recombines TRBV11-3 with TRBJ2-1; D is possibly TRBD1 or TRBD2 (5 bases each). This CDR3 contains 12 residues. In germline, CDR1 is SGHNT, CDR2 YENEEA. V was pared by 4 bases and J by 7 bases, with 8 bases between.

CDR3 bases: TGTGCCAGCACCCCCGGACAGGAGGTCGTAAACACCATATATTTT. Its translation is CASTPGQEVVNTIYF. V and J are TRBV2 and TRBJ1-3; 7 nucleotides agree with TRBD1. The CDR3 contains 15 residues. Germline loops: CDR1 SNHLY, CDR2 FYNNEI. With 7 bases clipped from V and 6 bases from J, the junction kept 12 bases outside the gene matches.

This clone was counted a few times. The rearrangement links TRBV18 to TRBJ2-7; TRBD1 aligns across 12 bases. This CDR3 is built from 15 residues. CDR1 is KGHSH, CDR2 LQKENI, per germline. J lost 7 bases, V lost 3 bases, and 7 bases had no gene match. The CDR3 here is CASSPVGQGAREQYF. The CDR3 DNA reads as TGTGCCAGCTCACCGGTGGGACAGGGGGCGCGTGAGCAGTACTTC.

The rearrangement uses TRBV5-1 and TRBJ1-2; 8 bases align to TRBD1. The ends lost 1 base at V and 4 bases at J; junction bases unmatched: 3. This CDR3 has 14 residues. Germline V gene sequence: CDR1 SGHRS, CDR2 YFSETQ. CDR3 loop: CASSLSGTGYGYTF. CDR3 sequence (DNA): TGCGCCAGCAGCTTGTCCGGGACAGGCTATGGCTACACCTTC.

The chain uses TRBV11-2 and TRBJ2-2, with D maybe TRBD2 (6 bases). V lost 5 bases and J 4 bases, leaving 17 bases between the germline ends. Germline CDR1 reads SGHAT; CDR2 reads FQNNGV. This CDR3 contains 16 residues. CDR3 residues: CASSVTSPRSTGELFF. The CDR3 DNA reads TGTGCCAGCAGCGTCACTAGCCCCCGAAGCACCGGGGAGCTGTTTTTT.

V and J are TRBV11-2 and TRBJ2-7; 14 bases are a match to TRBD2. With 3 bases clipped from V and 1 base from J, the junction kept 2 bases outside the gene matches. The CDR3 is 16 amino acids. The germline CDR1 and CDR2 sequences are SGHAT and FQNNGV. In nucleotides, the CDR3 is TGTGCCAGCAGCTTTGGGACTAGCGGGGGATCCTACGAGCAGTACTTC. Translated, it gives CASSFGTSGGSYEQYF.

This sequence joins TRBV14 and TRBJ2-1, with D maybe TRBD2 (5 bases). The CDR3 loop spans 17 amino acids. Between the trimmed V and J ends, which lost 4 bases and 0 bases, there was a span of 16 bases. CDR1 is SGHDN, CDR2 FVKESK, per germline. CDR3 residues: CASSPGGGPSSYNEQFF. The CDR3, as DNA: TGTGCCAGCAGCCCAGGAGGCGGTCCCAGCTCCTACAATGAGCAGTTCTTC. Together with reference TRBV14 and TRBJ2-1, the CDR3 gives the full variable domain: EAGVTQFPSHSVIEKGQTVTLRCDPISGHDNLYWYRRVMGKEIKFLLHFVKESKQDESGMPNNRFLAERTGGTYSTLKVQPAELEDSGVYFCASSPGGGPSSYNEQFFGPGTRLTVL.

The gene calls are TRBV14 and TRBJ2-1, with a possible D match to TRBD2 (6 bases). CDR3 size: 15 residues. Per the germline V gene, CDR1 is SGHDN and CDR2 is FVKESK. V lost 4 bases, J lost 6 bases, and 16 bases lay in between. The DNA for the CDR3 is TGTGCCAGCAGCCGATCGTTAATCGGGGGCAATGAGCAGTTCTTC. Amino acid sequence: CASSRSLIGGNEQFF.

The V and J genes are TRBV5-1 and TRBJ1-1, with D tentatively TRBD1 (6 bases). CDR1 SGHRS and CDR2 YFSETQ come from the germline V gene. CDR3 size: 16 residues. V gave up 4 bases and J gave up 0 bases, with 16 bases separating them. The CDR3 loop reads CASSRRQDNMNTEAFF. The CDR3 nucleotides read TGCGCCAGCAGCCGGCGACAGGACAACATGAACACTGAAGCTTTCTTT.

The rearrangement links TRBV5-1 to TRBJ2-2, with D unresolved. Trimming stripped 2 bases from V and 2 bases from J, with 10 bases between. Looked up from germline, CDR1 is SGHRS and CDR2 is YFSETQ. The CDR3 extends over 15 amino acids. As DNA, the CDR3 is TGCGCCAGCAGCTTCCAACGACAAAACACCGGGGAGCTGTTTTTT. As protein: CASSFQRQNTGELFF.

This clone was counted once. V gene TRBV9 combines with J gene TRBJ2-1; 8 positions match TRBD1. Germline CDR1 and CDR2: SGDLS and YYNGEE. This CDR3 has 17 amino acids. Unmatched junction bases numbered 7, after V lost 1 base and J lost 1 base. CDR3 residues: CASSVMGQARSYNEQFF. CDR3 coding DNA: TGTGCCAGCAGCGTAATGGGACAGGCTAGGTCCTACAATGAGCAGTTCTTC.

This clone was picked up one time. The rearrangement uses TRBV9 and TRBJ2-1, with TRBD2 identical over 9 bases. With 0 bases clipped from V and 4 bases from J, the junction kept 5 bases outside the gene matches. Germline CDR1 SGDLS, CDR2 YYNGEE. The CDR3 consists of 16 residues. The CDR3 here is CASSVAPSGTYNEQFF. CDR3 nucleotide sequence: TGTGCCAGCAGCGTAGCCCCTAGCGGGACATACAATGAGCAGTTCTTC.

This chain connects TRBV28 to TRBJ2-7; 7 bases are shared with TRBD1. J lost 3 bases, V lost 7 bases, and 9 bases had no gene match. Germline CDR1 MDHEN, CDR2 SYDVKM. This CDR3 region has 14 residues. The CDR3, as DNA: TGTGCCAGCACCCTGACAGGGCCCAACTACGAGCAGTACTTC. This encodes CASTLTGPNYEQYF.

The chain links TRBV18 to TRBJ2-1; TRBD2 aligns across 11 bases. V shed 4 bases, J shed 2 bases, and the junction held 4 bases outside the gene matches. This CDR3 contains 16 residues. In germline, CDR1 is KGHSH, CDR2 LQKENI. CDR3 in amino acids: CASSRELAGAYNEQFF. DNA of the CDR3: TGTGCCAGCTCACGCGAACTAGCGGGGGCCTACAATGAGCAGTTCTTC.

This clone was detected once. The chain combines TRBV6-6 with TRBJ2-7; D is uncertain. With 2 bases removed from V and 5 bases from J, the gap between germline ends came to 13 bases. Germline V lookup: CDR1 MNHNY, CDR2 SVGAGI (reference sequence). The CDR3 extends over 14 amino acids. DNA for the CDR3: TGTGCCAGCAGTTACGTTGCGTCTTTAAACGAGCAGTACTTC. Its translation is CASSYVASLNEQYF.

This chain joins TRBV7-9 and TRBJ2-1; 12 nucleotides match TRBD2. V shed 5 bases and J 9 bases; nucleotides not matched to a gene: 14. Germline CDR1 is SEHNR and CDR2 is FQNEAQ (reference sequence). This CDR3 is built from 17 residues. CDR3 DNA: TGTGCCAGCAGCGGCGGGGCTAGCGGGAGGGCCTACGGTGAGCAGTTCTTC. Amino acid sequence: CASSGGASGRAYGEQFF. Full variable domain (missing parts from reference TRBV7-9 and TRBJ2-1): DTGVSQNPRHKITKRGQNVTFRCDPISEHNRLYWYRQTLGQGPEFLTYFQNEAQLEKSRLLSDRFSAERPKGSFSTLEIQRTEQGDSAMYLCASSGGASGRAYGEQFFGPGTRLTVL.

This clone is a singleton in its sample. The chain links TRBV10-3 to TRBJ1-1; the match to TRBD1 covers 9 bases. V lost 10 bases and J lost 0; bases outside the gene matches: 9. CDR3 length: 15 amino acids. In germline, CDR1 is ENHRY, CDR2 SYGVKD. The CDR3 DNA reads TGTGCCACGGGACAGGGCGAAACTTTGAACACTGAAGCTTTCTTT. Amino acids: CATGQGETLNTEAFF.